These 20 T cell receptor beta chains share one sample of origin, sequenced in a study of CD8+CD57+ T cells in acquired aplastic anemia. TCR beta VDJ and CDR3 profiles were obtained from a genomic DNA template. TCRdb independently ran MiXCR on the reads; one entry per CDR3 protein. This sample yields approximately 250,000 distinct CDR3 sequences, of which approximately 82% are seen a single time; around 40% belongs to the top ten. In patients chosen for sequencing, flow cytometry had shown CD8+CD57+ cell expansion. Material: sorted CD4+, CD8+, or CD8+CD57+ T cells (not recorded which) from PBMCs. These receptor sequences come from a human donor with aplastic anemia.

V gene TRBV20-1 combines with J gene TRBJ1-2; 8 nucleotides align to TRBD1. CDR1 is DFQATT, CDR2 SNEGSKA, per germline (reference sequence). The CDR3 is 13 residues long. J lost 4 bases, V lost 6 bases, and 7 bases had no gene match. CDR3 bases: TGCAGTGCCCTGACAGGGGTCTCCTATGGCTACACCTTC. Its translation: CSALTGVSYGYTF.

This clonotype occurred once. The chain couples TRBV7-2 to TRBJ1-3, with D unresolved. CDR3 length: 13 amino acids. CDR1 is SGHTA, CDR2 FQGNSA, per germline. Trimming removed 8 bases from V and 0 bases from J, with 8 bases in between. The CDR3, as DNA: TGTGCCAGCCGATTATCCTCTGGAAACACCATATATTTT. Amino acids: CASRLSSGNTIYF.

This clonotype has more than one count but fewer than ten. A read error may produce the germline difference seen at one junction end. V usage is TRBV5-1 and J usage is TRBJ2-5; 8 bases match TRBD2. The CDR3 extends over 15 amino acids. The germline gives CDR1 SGHRS, CDR2 YFSETQ. In nucleotides, the CDR3 is TGTGCCAGCAGCGTATCGGGGGGGCCGTCAGAGACCCAGTACTTC. As protein: CASSVSGGPSETQYF. Together with reference TRBV5-1 and TRBJ2-5, the CDR3 gives the full variable domain: KAGVTQTPRYLIKTRGQQVTLSCSPISGHRSVSWYQQTPGQGLQFLFEYFSETQRNKGNFPGRFSGRQFSNSRSEMNVSTLELGDSALYLCASSVSGGPSETQYFGPGTRLLVL.

This clonotype appeared a few times. The gene calls are TRBV7-9 and TRBJ2-1; D possibly uses TRBD1 or TRBD2 (5 bases each). Between the trimmed V and J ends, which lost 3 bases and 13 bases, there was a span of 25 bases. This CDR3 region has 16 residues. Germline CDR1 reads SEHNR; CDR2 reads FQNEAQ (reference sequence). CDR3 bases: TGTGCCAGCAGCTTTCAGGGTAGCTACGGGGCCAACGTCCAGTTCTTC. Translation: CASSFQGSYGANVQFF.

In regard to this clonotype: One junction end disagrees with the germline gene, perhaps due to a read error. The rearrangement joins TRBV9 to TRBJ1-1, with 7 bases lining up with TRBD1. CDR3 size: 14 residues. Germline V CDR1 and CDR2: SGDLS, YYNGEE. CDR3 residues: CATSAGTANTEALF. CDR3 sequence (DNA): TGTGCCACCAGTGCAGGGACAGCGAACACTGAGGCTCTCTTT.

The CDR3 here is CASSLGGTSSYDQQFF. The CDR3 region has the DNA TGTGCCAGCAGCCTGGGGGGCACTAGCTCCTACGATCAGCAGTTCTTC. The chain has TRBV7-2 and TRBJ2-1, with D perhaps being TRBD1 or TRBD2 (6 bases each). CDR1 SGHTA and CDR2 FQGNSA come from the germline V gene. The CDR3 contains 16 residues. The V end was cut by 5 bases, the J end by 11 bases, with 25 bases between.

V is TRBV11-1 and J is TRBJ2-5; possible D gene TRBD1, 6 bases. The ends were cut back, 5 bases at V and 2 bases at J, with 12 bases in the middle. The CDR3 is 14 amino acids. CDR1 and CDR2 from the germline V gene are SGHAT and FQDESV (reference sequence). This CDR3 is CASSREGEQETQYF. CDR3 DNA sequence: TGTGCCAGCAGCAGAGAGGGGGAGCAAGAGACCCAGTACTTC.

V is TRBV2 and J is TRBJ2-5; the D call may be TRBD1 or TRBD2 (5 bases each). V lost 8 bases to trimming and J lost 11 bases, with 24 bases between them. The CDR3 is 14 amino acids. Germline CDR1 reads SNHLY; CDR2 reads FYNNEI. The CDR3 here is CASGDGGTETKQYF. The CDR3 coding sequence is TGTGCCAGCGGGGACGGCGGCACGGAAACGAAGCAGTACTTC.

Comments on this clonotype: One end of the junction is discordant with germline, which a read error may explain. The chain recombines TRBV19 with TRBJ2-7; a possible D gene is TRBD2 (7 bases). CDR1 is LNHDA, CDR2 SQIVND, per germline (reference sequence). There are 14 residues in the CDR3. The CDR3 region has the DNA TGTGCCTCAGGACAGTCTGGCGGGGGCTACAAGGAGCAGTTC. Its translation: CASGQSGGGYKEQF.

Comment on this clonotype: An end of the junction differs from the germline gene, which may be a read error. V is TRBV2 and J is TRBJ2-3; D call uncertain. The CDR3 is 13 amino acids. In germline, CDR1 is SNHLY, CDR2 FYNNEI. CDR3 amino acids: CASRDLGTDTPYF. CDR3 coding DNA: TGTGCCAGCAGGGACCTGGGCACAGATACGCCGTATTTT.

This clonotype was seen once. This rearrangement joins TRBV2 to TRBJ2-7; D not certain. Germline CDR1 SNHLY, CDR2 FYNNEI. This CDR3 comprises 12 residues. The V end was cut by 6 bases, the J end by 6 bases, with 12 bases between. This chain's CDR3 is CASSLSWAEQYV. DNA for the CDR3: TGTGCCAGCAGCTTATCGTGGGCCGAGCAGTACGTC.

This sequence joins TRBV28 and TRBJ2-3; D is possibly TRBD2 (6 bases). This CDR3 spans 16 amino acids. V was clipped by 7 bases and J by 8 bases, with 25 bases between them. CDR1 is MDHEN and CDR2 is SYDVKM in the germline V gene. The CDR3 DNA reads TGTGCCAGCACTCCTAGCGTTTCTAGGCACCTCCGTACGCAGTATTTT. Translating gives CASTPSVSRHLRTQYF.

Note on this clonotype: Its ends do not fully match the called genes, so a read error is possible. This chain links TRBV7-9 with TRBJ2-5; 9 bases are shared with TRBD2. This CDR3 comprises 12 residues. Germline loops: CDR1 SEHNR, CDR2 FQNEAQ (reference sequence). The CDR3 region is CASHGPRSGGCF. The CDR3 region has the DNA TGTGCCAGCCACGGGCCTAGGAGCGGGGGGTGCTTC.

Concerning this clonotype: This likely comes from a read error, as the CDR3 has no conserved phenylalanine or tryptophan at its end. No DNA is shown, since the ends of the CDR3 on it are uncertain; the CDR3 is the one TCRdb lists. This chain links TRBV7-8 with TRBJ2-3; TRBD1, the D gene given by the table, was not confirmed from the DNA. Germline V gene data show CDR1 as SGHVS and CDR2 as FQNEAQ. The CDR3 comprises 13 residues, both ends counted. The CDR3: CASSGAGAYRQYQ.

This clonotype came up once. At one end the junction does not follow the germline gene, possibly because of a read error. This chain uses TRBV24-1 with TRBJ2-7, with D possibly TRBD2 on 5 matching bases. The germline V gene encodes CDR1 KGHDR and CDR2 SFDVKD. The CDR3 has 13 amino acids. In DNA, the CDR3 is TGTGCCAGCAGTTCCACGGGATACTACAAGCAGTACTTC. Encoded protein: CASSSTGYYKQYF.

The chain joins TRBV7-7 to TRBJ1-1; D remains ambiguous. CDR1 SSHAT and CDR2 FNYEAQ come from the germline V gene (reference sequence). The CDR3 consists of 15 residues. Trimming left V 4 bases short and J 9 bases short, with 21 bases between. This chain's CDR3 is CASSYTGNTGEQAFF. DNA of the CDR3: TGTGCCAGCAGCTACACGGGGAACACCGGGGAGCAAGCTTTCTTT.

In regard to this clonotype: The junction departs from germline at one end; a sequencing error may be responsible. This chain links TRBV7-2 with TRBJ2-7; D unresolved. This CDR3 region has 13 residues. Germline V gene lookup returns CDR1 SGHTA and CDR2 FQGNSA. CDR3 amino acids: CASSLGYSYEQHF. In DNA, the CDR3 is TGTGCCAGCAGCTTGGGATACTCCTACGAGCAGCACTTC.

The chain uses TRBV7-8 and TRBJ1-1; perhaps TRBD1 as D (5 bases). V lost 5 bases to trimming and J lost 2 bases, with 21 bases between them. The germline gives CDR1 SGHVS, CDR2 FQNEAQ. The CDR3 covers 17 residues. The CDR3 nucleotides read TGTGCCAGCAGCGGGGCGGACCGACCCGGAGGAAACACTGAAGCTTTCTTT. It yields the protein CASSGADRPGGNTEAFF.

This chain links TRBV25-1 with TRBJ2-7, with TRBD2 identical over 9 bases. CDR1 is MGHDK and CDR2 is SYGVNS in the germline V gene. The V gene end was trimmed by 3 bases and the J gene end by 0 bases; junction bases not matched to a gene: 6. The CDR3 has 16 residues. The CDR3 DNA reads as TGTGCCAGCAGTGATCCAAGCGGGAGGAGCTCCTACGAGCAGTACTTC. Translated: CASSDPSGRSSYEQYF.

The table lists this clonotype with many counts. A much more abundant neighbour one base away suggests this may be a read error. CDR3 DNA: TGTGCCAGCAGCTTTACTAGCGCAGCCTACAATGAGCAGTTCTTC. Its protein is CASSFTSAAYNEQFF. The rearrangement uses TRBV5-4 and TRBJ2-1, with 7 bases aligning to TRBD2. With 2 bases clipped from V and 2 bases from J, the junction kept 4 bases outside the gene matches. Germline V gives CDR1 SGHNT, CDR2 YYREEE (reference sequence). There are 15 residues in the CDR3.